This entry describes one T cell receptor (beta chain). Its antigen remains unknown. Each and every patient relapsed after autologous stem cell transplantation, and patients got differing brentuximab vedotin exposure. The sample is drawn from a study of PD-1 blockade in classical Hodgkin lymphoma. General study findings and limits: Patients newly diagnosed and complete responders had comparable baseline diversity. Baseline TCR diversity was reportedly lower in newly diagnosed patients than healthy donors.

Libraries were prepared by immunoSEQ multiplex PCR; TCRdb keeps only in-frame clonotypes and omits some of them. The sample has approximately 57,000 clones; 75% to 95% are singletons. The specimen comprised peripheral blood mononuclear cells (PBMCs), sampled before the second cycle of nivolumab. This receptor was obtained from a human donor with classical Hodgkin lymphoma.

CDR3: CASSGQGDSTDTQYF. The CDR3, as DNA: TGTGCCAGCAGTGGCCAGGGGGATAGCACAGATACGCAGTATTTT. The genes are TRBV6-4 and TRBJ2-3; 7 nucleotides agree with TRBD1. V trimming: 4 bases; J trimming: 0 bases; junction bases outside the gene matches: 4. Germline V CDR1 and CDR2: MRHNA, SNTAGT. CDR3 length equals 15 residues.